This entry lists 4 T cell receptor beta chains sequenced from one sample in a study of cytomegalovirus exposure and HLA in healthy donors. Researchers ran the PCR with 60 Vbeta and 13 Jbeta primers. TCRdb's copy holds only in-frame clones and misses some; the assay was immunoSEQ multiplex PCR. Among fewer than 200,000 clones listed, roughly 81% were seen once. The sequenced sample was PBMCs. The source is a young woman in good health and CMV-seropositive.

The CDR3 DNA follows: TGCGCCAGCAGCCAAGACCGATTGAGGACAGGAGCCAAAGGAAACACCATATATTTT. Translation gives CASSQDRLRTGAKGNTIYF. The chain couples TRBV4-1 to TRBJ1-3, with TRBD1 identical over 7 bases. The CDR3 sequence is 19 residues long. Germline CDR1 reads MGHRA; CDR2 reads YSYEKL. With V trimmed by 0 bases and J by 4 bases, 15 bases remained unmatched.

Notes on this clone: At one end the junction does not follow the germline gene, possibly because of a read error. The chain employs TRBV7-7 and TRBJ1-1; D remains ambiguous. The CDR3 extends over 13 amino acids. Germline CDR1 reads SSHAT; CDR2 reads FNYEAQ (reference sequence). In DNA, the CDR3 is TGTGCTAGCAGCTTACGGTTGAACACTGAAGCTTTCTTT. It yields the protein CASSLRLNTEAFF.

The CDR3 sequence is CATSRDDRAFTGELFF. The CDR3, as DNA: TGTGCCACCAGCAGAGATGACAGGGCGTTCACCGGGGAGCTGTTTTTT. The chain links TRBV15 to TRBJ2-2; 7 nucleotides line up with TRBD1. The CDR3 is 16 amino acids. The V and J ends lost 0 bases and 4 bases, in that order; junction bases with no gene match: 5. CDR1 LNHNV and CDR2 YYDKDF come from the germline V gene (reference sequence).

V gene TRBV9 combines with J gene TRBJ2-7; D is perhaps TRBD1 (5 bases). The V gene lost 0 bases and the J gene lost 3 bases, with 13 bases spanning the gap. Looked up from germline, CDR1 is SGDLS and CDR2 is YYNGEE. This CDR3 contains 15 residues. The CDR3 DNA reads TGTGCCAGCAGCGTAGGAGCAGGGTCCAACTACGAGCAGTACTTC. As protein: CASSVGAGSNYEQYF.